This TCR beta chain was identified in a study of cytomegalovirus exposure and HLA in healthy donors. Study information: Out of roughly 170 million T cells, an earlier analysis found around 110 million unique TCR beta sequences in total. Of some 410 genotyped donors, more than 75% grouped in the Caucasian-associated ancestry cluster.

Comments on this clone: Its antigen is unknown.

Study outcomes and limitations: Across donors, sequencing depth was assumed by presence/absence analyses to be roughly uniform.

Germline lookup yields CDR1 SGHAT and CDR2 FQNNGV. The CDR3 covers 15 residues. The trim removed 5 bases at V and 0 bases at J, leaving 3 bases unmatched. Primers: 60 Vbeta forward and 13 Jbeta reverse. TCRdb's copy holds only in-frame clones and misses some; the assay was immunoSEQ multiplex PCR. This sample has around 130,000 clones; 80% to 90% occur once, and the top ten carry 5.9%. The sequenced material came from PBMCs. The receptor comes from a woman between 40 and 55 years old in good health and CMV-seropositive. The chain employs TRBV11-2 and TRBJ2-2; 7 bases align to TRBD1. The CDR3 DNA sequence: TGTGCCAGCAGCCCCGGACAGGCGAACACCGGGGAGCTGTTTTTT. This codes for CASSPGQANTGELFF.